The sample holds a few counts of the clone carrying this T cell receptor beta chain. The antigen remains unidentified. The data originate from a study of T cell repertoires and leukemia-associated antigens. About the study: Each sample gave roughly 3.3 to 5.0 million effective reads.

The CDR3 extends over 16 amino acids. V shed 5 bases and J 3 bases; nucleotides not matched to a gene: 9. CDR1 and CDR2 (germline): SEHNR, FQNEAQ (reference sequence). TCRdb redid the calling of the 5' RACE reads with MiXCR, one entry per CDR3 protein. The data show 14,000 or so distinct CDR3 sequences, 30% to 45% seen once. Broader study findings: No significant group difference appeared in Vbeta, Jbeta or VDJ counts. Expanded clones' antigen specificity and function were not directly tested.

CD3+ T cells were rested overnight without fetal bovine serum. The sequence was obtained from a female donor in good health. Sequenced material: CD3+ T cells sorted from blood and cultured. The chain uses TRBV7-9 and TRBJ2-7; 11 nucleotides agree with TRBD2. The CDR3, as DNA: TGTGCCAGCAGCCCAACCCGGACTAGCGGGTACTACGAGCAGTACTTC. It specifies CASSPTRTSGYYEQYF.